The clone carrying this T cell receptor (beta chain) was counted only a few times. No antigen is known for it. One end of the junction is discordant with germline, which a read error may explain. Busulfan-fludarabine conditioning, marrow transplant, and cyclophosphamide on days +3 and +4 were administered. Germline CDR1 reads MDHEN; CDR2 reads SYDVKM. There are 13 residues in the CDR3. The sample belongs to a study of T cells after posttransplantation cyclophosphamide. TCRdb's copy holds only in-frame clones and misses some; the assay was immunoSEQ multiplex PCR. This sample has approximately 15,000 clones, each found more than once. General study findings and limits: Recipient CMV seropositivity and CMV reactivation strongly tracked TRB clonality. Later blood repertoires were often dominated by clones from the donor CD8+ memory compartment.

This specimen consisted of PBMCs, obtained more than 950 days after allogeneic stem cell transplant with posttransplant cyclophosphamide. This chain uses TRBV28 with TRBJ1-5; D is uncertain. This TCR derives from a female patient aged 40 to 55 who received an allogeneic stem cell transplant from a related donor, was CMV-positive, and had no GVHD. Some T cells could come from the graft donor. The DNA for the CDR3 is TGTGCCAGTGGAGGGCCTCTAAATCCGCCCCAGCATTTT. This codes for CASGGPLNPPQHF.